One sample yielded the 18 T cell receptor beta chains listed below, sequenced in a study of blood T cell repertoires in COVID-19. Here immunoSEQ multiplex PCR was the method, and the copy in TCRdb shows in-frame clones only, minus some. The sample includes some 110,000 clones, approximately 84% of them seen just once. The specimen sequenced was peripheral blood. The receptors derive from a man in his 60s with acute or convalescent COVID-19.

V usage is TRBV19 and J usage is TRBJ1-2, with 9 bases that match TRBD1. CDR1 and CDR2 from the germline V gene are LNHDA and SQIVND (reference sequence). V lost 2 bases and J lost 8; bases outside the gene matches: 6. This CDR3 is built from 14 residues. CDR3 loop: CASSIWTGAEGYTF. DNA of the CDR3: TGTGCCAGTAGTATATGGACAGGGGCAGAGGGCTACACCTTC.

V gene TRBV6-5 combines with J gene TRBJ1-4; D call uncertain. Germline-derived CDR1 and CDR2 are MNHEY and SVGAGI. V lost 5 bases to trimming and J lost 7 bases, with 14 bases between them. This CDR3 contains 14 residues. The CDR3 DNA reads TGTGCCAGCAGTCCCACCTACCGGGGTGAAAAACTGTTTTTT. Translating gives CASSPTYRGEKLFF.

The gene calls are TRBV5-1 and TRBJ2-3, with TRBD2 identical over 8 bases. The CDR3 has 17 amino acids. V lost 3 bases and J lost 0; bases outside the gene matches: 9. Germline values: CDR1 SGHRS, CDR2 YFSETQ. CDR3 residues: CASSWPLAGGSTDTQYF. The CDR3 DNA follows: TGCGCCAGCAGCTGGCCCCTCGCGGGAGGAAGCACAGATACGCAGTATTTT. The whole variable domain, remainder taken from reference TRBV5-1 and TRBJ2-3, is KAGVTQTPRYLIKTRGQQVTLSCSPISGHRSVSWYQQTPGQGLQFLFEYFSETQRNKGNFPGRFSGRQFSNSRSEMNVSTLELGDSALYLCASSWPLAGGSTDTQYFGPGTRLTVL.

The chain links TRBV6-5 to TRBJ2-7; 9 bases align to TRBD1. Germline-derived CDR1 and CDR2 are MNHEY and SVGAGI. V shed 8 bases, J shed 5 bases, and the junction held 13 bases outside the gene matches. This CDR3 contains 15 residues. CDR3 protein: CASGLPGQGLHEQYF. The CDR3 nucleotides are TGTGCCAGCGGTCTCCCGGGACAGGGATTACACGAGCAGTACTTC.

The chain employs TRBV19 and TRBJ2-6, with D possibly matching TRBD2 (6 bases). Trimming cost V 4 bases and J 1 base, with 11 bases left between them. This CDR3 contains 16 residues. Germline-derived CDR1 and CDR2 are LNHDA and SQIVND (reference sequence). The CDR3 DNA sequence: TGTGCCAGTAGTACGCGGGAAATTTCTGGGGCCAACGTCCTGACTTTC. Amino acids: CASSTREISGANVLTF.

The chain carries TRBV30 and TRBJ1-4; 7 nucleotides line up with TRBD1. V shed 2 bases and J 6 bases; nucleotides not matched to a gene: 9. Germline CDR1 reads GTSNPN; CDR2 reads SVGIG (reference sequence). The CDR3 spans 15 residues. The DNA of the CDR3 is TGTGCCTGGAGTCACCACAGGGGTCGGGATGAAAAACTGTTTTTT. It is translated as CAWSHHRGRDEKLFF.

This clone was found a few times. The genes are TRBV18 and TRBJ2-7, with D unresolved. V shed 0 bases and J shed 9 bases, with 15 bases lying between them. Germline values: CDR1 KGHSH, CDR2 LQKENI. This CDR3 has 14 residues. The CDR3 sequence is CASSPPTAFVGQYF. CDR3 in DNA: TGTGCCAGCTCACCACCTACAGCCTTCGTGGGGCAGTACTTC.

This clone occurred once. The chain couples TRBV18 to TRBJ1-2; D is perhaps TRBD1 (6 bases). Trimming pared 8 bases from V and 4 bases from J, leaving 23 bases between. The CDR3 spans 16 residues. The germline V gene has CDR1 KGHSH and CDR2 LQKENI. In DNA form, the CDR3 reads TGTGCCAGCGGGGTCCAAACAGGGCCCCGCGGCTATGGCTACACCTTC. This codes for CASGVQTGPRGYGYTF.

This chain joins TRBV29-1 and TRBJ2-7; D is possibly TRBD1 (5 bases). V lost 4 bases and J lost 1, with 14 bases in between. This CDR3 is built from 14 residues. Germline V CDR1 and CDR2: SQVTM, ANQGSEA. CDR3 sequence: CSVGGAKGSYEQYF. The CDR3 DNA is TGCAGCGTTGGCGGTGCTAAGGGGTCCTACGAGCAGTACTTC.

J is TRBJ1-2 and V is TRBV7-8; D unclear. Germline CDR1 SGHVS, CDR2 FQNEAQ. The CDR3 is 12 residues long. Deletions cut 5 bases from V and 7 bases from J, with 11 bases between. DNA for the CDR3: TGTGCCAGCAGCCCTTACAGAAGTGGCTACACCTTC. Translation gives CASSPYRSGYTF.

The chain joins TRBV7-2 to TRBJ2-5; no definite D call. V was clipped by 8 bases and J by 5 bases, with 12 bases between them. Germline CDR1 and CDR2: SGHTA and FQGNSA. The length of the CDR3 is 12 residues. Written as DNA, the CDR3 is TGTGCCAGCGGAGTTCGGTCGGAGACCCAGTACTTC. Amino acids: CASGVRSETQYF.

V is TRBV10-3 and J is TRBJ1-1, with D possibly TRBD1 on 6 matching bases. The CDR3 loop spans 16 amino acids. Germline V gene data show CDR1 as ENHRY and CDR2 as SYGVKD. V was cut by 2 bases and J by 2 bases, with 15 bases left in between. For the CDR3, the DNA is TGTGCCATCAGTGAGCTTGTCAGGGGAAGAAACACTGAAGCTTTCTTT. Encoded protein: CAISELVRGRNTEAFF.

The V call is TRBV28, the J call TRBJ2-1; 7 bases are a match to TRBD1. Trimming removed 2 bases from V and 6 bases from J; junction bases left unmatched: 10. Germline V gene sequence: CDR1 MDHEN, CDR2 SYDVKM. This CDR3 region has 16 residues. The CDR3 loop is CASSLPDRVAVNEQFF. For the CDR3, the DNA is TGTGCCAGCAGTTTACCCGACAGGGTCGCGGTCAATGAGCAGTTCTTC.

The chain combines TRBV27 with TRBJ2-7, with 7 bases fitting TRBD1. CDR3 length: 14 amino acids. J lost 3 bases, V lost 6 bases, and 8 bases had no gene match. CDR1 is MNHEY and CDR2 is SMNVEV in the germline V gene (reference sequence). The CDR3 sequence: CASSKTGNLYEQYF. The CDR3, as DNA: TGTGCCAGCAGCAAGACAGGGAATCTCTACGAGCAGTACTTC.

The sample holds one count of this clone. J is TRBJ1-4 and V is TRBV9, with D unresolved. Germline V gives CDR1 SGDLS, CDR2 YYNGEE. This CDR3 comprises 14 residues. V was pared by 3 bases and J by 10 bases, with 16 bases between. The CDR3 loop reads CASSASRPSPKLFF. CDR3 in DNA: TGTGCCAGCAGCGCTTCGCGGCCCAGCCCAAAACTGTTTTTT.

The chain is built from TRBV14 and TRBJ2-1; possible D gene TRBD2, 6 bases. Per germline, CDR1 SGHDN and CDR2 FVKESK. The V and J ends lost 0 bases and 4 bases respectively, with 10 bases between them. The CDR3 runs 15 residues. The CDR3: CASSQDLGSYNEQFF. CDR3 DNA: TGTGCCAGCAGCCAAGATCTCGGGAGTTACAATGAGCAGTTCTTC.

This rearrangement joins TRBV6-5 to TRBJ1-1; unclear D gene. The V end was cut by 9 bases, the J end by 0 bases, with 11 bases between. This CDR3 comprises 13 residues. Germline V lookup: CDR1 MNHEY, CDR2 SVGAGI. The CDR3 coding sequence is TGTGCCAGTCTCAATAGTCTGAACACTGAAGCTTTCTTT. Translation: CASLNSLNTEAFF.

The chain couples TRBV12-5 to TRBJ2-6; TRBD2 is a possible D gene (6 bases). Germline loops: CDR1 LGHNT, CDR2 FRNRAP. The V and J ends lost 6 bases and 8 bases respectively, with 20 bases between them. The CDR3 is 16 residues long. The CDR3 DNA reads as TGTGCTAGTGGAAACCCTCGTCCGGGGGAGACCAACGTCCTGACTTTC. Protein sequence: CASGNPRPGETNVLTF.